One and the same sample provided the 19 T cell receptor beta chains below, sequenced in a study of blood T cell repertoires in COVID-19. Produced via immunoSEQ multiplex PCR; TCRdb's table is partial and in-frame only. Of more than 95,000 clones detected, 86% appear once; the ten largest clones hold 5% to 6%. The sample comprised peripheral blood. Source of these receptors: a human donor in a cohort sampled during active COVID-19.

V usage is TRBV9 and J usage is TRBJ2-1; D possibly corresponds to TRBD2 (6 bases). The V gene lost 1 base and the J gene lost 6 bases, with 8 bases spanning the gap. CDR1 and CDR2 from the germline V gene are SGDLS and YYNGEE. This CDR3 spans 13 amino acids. CDR3 nucleotides: TGTGCCAGCAGCGTATTTAGCGGCAATGAGCAGTTCTTC. This gives the protein CASSVFSGNEQFF.

This chain joins TRBV27 and TRBJ2-7, with 7 bases identical to TRBD1. Trimming at V came to 5 bases and at J to 4 bases, leaving 5 bases not matched to a gene. This CDR3 region has 13 residues. Germline V gene sequence: CDR1 MNHEY, CDR2 SMNVEV (reference sequence). CDR3 bases: TGTGCCAGCAGTCCGACAGGGAGTTACGAGCAGTACTTC. It yields the protein CASSPTGSYEQYF.

The rearrangement uses TRBV5-6 and TRBJ1-5; D gene unclear. Germline CDR1 SGHDT, CDR2 YYEEEE. The length of the CDR3 is 13 residues. V shed 3 bases and J shed 6 bases, with 10 bases lying between them. CDR3: CASSSRIVQPQHF. The CDR3 nucleotides are TGTGCCAGCAGCTCCAGGATAGTTCAGCCCCAGCATTTT.

The V and J genes are TRBV6-2 or TRBV6-3 and TRBJ2-7; 8 bases map to TRBD1. The V and J ends lost 0 bases and 4 bases, in that order; junction bases with no gene match: 17. The germline V gene encodes CDR1 MNHEY and CDR2 SVGEGT. The CDR3 consists of 19 residues. Here the CDR3 reads CASSYSMTGDGWNPYEQYF. The DNA for the CDR3 is TGTGCCAGCAGTTACTCGATGACAGGGGATGGATGGAACCCTTACGAGCAGTACTTC.

The V call is TRBV10-2, the J call TRBJ2-1, with a possible D match to TRBD2 (6 bases). Per the germline V gene, CDR1 is WSHSY and CDR2 is SAAADI. V shed 6 bases and J shed 5 bases, with 20 bases lying between them. This CDR3 region has 16 residues. CDR3 coding DNA: TGCGCCAGCAGCGACTACGGGACTCTCAACAACAATGAGCAGTTCTTC. Protein sequence: CASSDYGTLNNNEQFF.

This clone was counted between two and nine times. The rearrangement links TRBV9 to TRBJ2-7; 8 bases agree with TRBD2. The germline V gene encodes CDR1 SGDLS and CDR2 YYNGEE. This CDR3 has 15 amino acids. The V segment lost 0 bases and the J segment 4 bases; nucleotides outside the gene matches: 6. The CDR3 spells CASSVASGSWYEQYF. CDR3 DNA sequence: TGTGCCAGCAGCGTAGCCAGCGGGAGTTGGTACGAGCAGTACTTC.

This clone was detected a few times. The rearrangement links TRBV20-1 to TRBJ2-3; D not certain. Germline V gene sequence: CDR1 DFQATT, CDR2 SNEGSKA (reference sequence). The CDR3 totals 11 residues. V was clipped by 2 bases and J by 6 bases, with 6 bases between them. The CDR3 loop is CSARRMDTQYF. The DNA of the CDR3 is TGCAGTGCTAGACGTATGGATACGCAGTATTTT.

J is TRBJ1-3 and V is TRBV4-1; D is undetermined. This CDR3 region has 16 residues. Germline V gives CDR1 MGHRA, CDR2 YSYEKL. V lost 3 bases and J 2 bases, leaving 14 bases between the germline ends. The CDR3 loop is CASSHAGRRTGNTIYF. In nucleotides, the CDR3 is TGCGCCAGCAGCCACGCGGGTCGACGGACTGGAAACACCATATATTTT.

The chain has TRBV15 and TRBJ1-4; 10 bases line up with TRBD1. This CDR3 region has 16 residues. The germline V gene encodes CDR1 LNHNV and CDR2 YYDKDF (reference sequence). Losses at the gene ends were 4 bases for V and 6 bases for J; bases not matched to a gene: 8. The CDR3 bases are TGTGCCACCAGCATCGGACACGGGACAGGGGATGAAAAACTGTTTTTT. This sequence encodes CATSIGHGTGDEKLFF.

This clone is a singleton in its sample. The genes are TRBV7-9 and TRBJ2-3; TRBD2 matches at 7 bases. The CDR3 covers 14 residues. After removal of 4 bases from V and 1 base from J, the junction contained 2 bases not matched to a gene. Germline values: CDR1 SEHNR, CDR2 FQNEAQ (reference sequence). The CDR3 reads CASSYAGGTDTQYF. CDR3 sequence (DNA): TGTGCCAGCAGCTACGCGGGGGGCACAGATACGCAGTATTTT.

The V and J genes are TRBV7-9 and TRBJ1-2, with D possibly being TRBD1 (5 bases). The germline V gene has CDR1 SEHNR and CDR2 FQNEAQ (reference sequence). The V end lost 8 bases, the J end lost 3 bases, and 10 bases lay between the germline ends. The CDR3 has 12 residues. CDR3 residues: CASEGADYGYTF. Here the CDR3 DNA reads TGTGCCAGCGAAGGGGCCGACTATGGCTACACCTTC.

The CDR3 sequence is CASSQDPAGNQPQHF. The CDR3 DNA reads as TGCGCCAGCAGCCAAGATCCGGCGGGGAATCAGCCCCAGCATTTT. The genes are TRBV4-1 and TRBJ1-5; no clear D. The CDR3 has 15 amino acids. Trimming took off 0 bases at V and 4 bases at J, with 10 bases between the two ends. The V gene's germline CDR1 is MGHRA and CDR2 YSYEKL.

The chain recombines TRBV3-1 (or the pseudogene TRBV3-2) with TRBJ2-2, with 10 bases fitting TRBD1. With V trimmed by 2 bases and J by 6 bases, 21 bases remained unmatched. From germline, CDR1 is LGHDT and CDR2 YNNKEL (reference sequence). There are 21 residues in the CDR3. CDR3 residues: CASSQSIPTGGRFGKSGELFF. The CDR3 bases are TGTGCCAGCAGCCAATCCATCCCGACAGGGGGCAGGTTTGGAAAGTCCGGGGAGCTGTTTTTT.

V and J are TRBV6-2 or TRBV6-3 and TRBJ2-3, with 10 bases matching TRBD2. Per germline, CDR1 MNHEY and CDR2 SVGEGT. Trimming cost V 0 bases and J 3 bases; bases outside gene matches: 6. The CDR3 is 17 amino acids. The CDR3, as DNA: TGTGCCAGCAGTTACTCGAAGCGGGAGGGCCCGACAGATACGCAGTATTTT. As protein: CASSYSKREGPTDTQYF.

The gene calls are TRBV6-5 and TRBJ2-7; 9 positions agree with TRBD1. Unmatched junction bases numbered 11, after V lost 6 bases and J lost 5 bases. Germline CDR1 and CDR2: MNHEY and SVGAGI. The CDR3 spans 15 residues. CDR3 residues: CASSDRGVGVHEQYF. The DNA of the CDR3 is TGTGCCAGCAGCGACAGGGGGGTAGGAGTCCACGAGCAGTACTTC.

Only a few counts were recorded for this clone. This chain joins TRBV20-1 and TRBJ2-4; 8 nucleotides match TRBD2. The junction had 10 bases not matched to a gene; V was cut back by 5 bases and J by 7 bases. The germline CDR1 and CDR2 sequences are DFQATT and SNEGSKA (reference sequence). The CDR3 sequence is 14 residues long. CDR3 DNA: TGCAGTGCTCGTGATGGGAGCGGGAGTAACATTCAGTACTTC. This translates into CSARDGSGSNIQYF.

Within the sample, this clone is medium-sized (0.01 to 0.1%). The J gene is TRBJ2-7, the V gene TRBV5-1; 7 bases are shared with TRBD2. Losses at the gene ends were 4 bases for V and 7 bases for J; bases not matched to a gene: 14. The germline V gene has CDR1 SGHRS and CDR2 YFSETQ. The CDR3 runs to 15 residues. DNA for the CDR3: TGCGCCAGCAGCCTGGCCTTGGGAGGGGCGCAGGAGCAGTACTTC. Protein: CASSLALGGAQEQYF.

This clone was seen only a few times. The CDR3 sequence is CASSDGQGSREQYF. In nucleotides, the CDR3 is TGTGCCAGCAGTGATGGACAGGGAAGCAGAGAGCAGTACTTC. The gene calls are TRBV2 and TRBJ2-7, with 8 bases that match TRBD1. V lost 3 bases to trimming and J lost 7 bases; unmatched junction nucleotides: 8. CDR1 SNHLY and CDR2 FYNNEI come from the germline V gene. This CDR3 spans 14 amino acids.

The chain has TRBV5-6 and TRBJ2-1; D uncertain. This CDR3 has 13 residues. The germline CDR1 and CDR2 sequences are SGHDT and YYEEEE. V was pared by 4 bases and J by 8 bases, with 13 bases between. CDR3 sequence reads: CASSDLNRDEQFF. The CDR3 nucleotides are TGTGCCAGCAGCGACCTGAATCGGGATGAGCAGTTCTTC.